The 23 T cell receptor beta chains reported below all come from one sample, sequenced in a study of neurological immune-mediated disorders. Via MiXCR, TCRdb re-called the 5' RACE reads, giving one row per CDR3 protein. The table has 81,000 or so distinct CDR3 sequences, 13% seen once. Time point in this sample: longitudinal time-point 2. Sequenced input: PBMCs. The receptors derive from a female donor with HTLV-1-associated myelopathy (HAM/TSP).

This clonotype appeared many times. The chain joins TRBV18 to TRBJ2-1; no clear D gene. V was shortened by 2 bases and J by 10 bases, with 9 bases between the two germline ends. In germline, CDR1 is KGHSH, CDR2 LQKENI. There are 12 residues in the CDR3. The CDR3 spells CASSPTLPEQFF. For the CDR3, the DNA is TGTGCCAGCTCACCAACCTTACCGGAGCAGTTCTTC.

This clonotype was found many times. This rearrangement joins TRBV4-1 to TRBJ2-6; D ambiguous. Per germline, CDR1 MGHRA and CDR2 YSYEKL. Trimming pared 0 bases from V and 2 bases from J, leaving 11 bases between. CDR3 length: 17 residues. CDR3 coding DNA: TGCGCCAGCAGCCAAGATCGGATTGGGGCTGGGGCCAACGTCCTGACTTTC. Its translation: CASSQDRIGAGANVLTF.

This clonotype occurred many times. The CDR3 loop is CSASGAGGPPETQYF. In nucleotides, the CDR3 is TGCAGTGCTTCGGGGGCGGGGGGCCCCCCGGAGACCCAGTACTTC. The V and J genes are TRBV20-1 and TRBJ2-5, with TRBD2 matching over 8 bases. The CDR3 is made up of 15 amino acids. V shed 5 bases and J 5 bases; nucleotides not matched to a gene: 13. In germline, CDR1 is DFQATT, CDR2 SNEGSKA (reference sequence).

This clonotype came up many times. The chain joins TRBV6-5 to TRBJ2-2; the match to TRBD2 covers 8 bases. The CDR3 covers 15 residues. Germline values: CDR1 MNHEY, CDR2 SVGAGI. Losses at the gene ends were 5 bases for V and 6 bases for J; bases not matched to a gene: 8. Written as DNA, the CDR3 is TGTGCCAGCAGTACCGGGACTAGAGGATCCGGGGAGCTGTTTTTT. It specifies CASSTGTRGSGELFF.

This clonotype came up many times. The chain combines TRBV28 with TRBJ1-2, with 9 bases lining up with TRBD1. Germline CDR1 reads MDHEN; CDR2 reads SYDVKM. This CDR3 is 16 amino acids long. V lost 6 bases and J lost 8; bases outside the gene matches: 16. The CDR3 DNA reads TGTGCCAGCAGATCTACCGGACAGGGGTATGGTCAGGGCTACACCTTC. This encodes CASRSTGQGYGQGYTF.

This clonotype was seen ten or more times. The gene calls are TRBV5-1 and TRBJ2-1; 8 bases map to TRBD2. Germline lookup yields CDR1 SGHRS and CDR2 YFSETQ. This CDR3 spans 17 amino acids. Unmatched junction bases numbered 7, after V lost 1 base and J lost 1 base. The CDR3 is CASSLLVGGGSYNEQFF. Written as DNA, the CDR3 is TGCGCCAGCAGCTTGTTAGTGGGCGGGGGGTCCTACAATGAGCAGTTCTTC.

This clonotype has a count of ten or more. The rearrangement uses TRBV20-1 and TRBJ1-1; D is possibly TRBD1 (6 bases). V shed 1 base and J shed 4 bases, with 13 bases lying between them. Germline CDR1 is DFQATT and CDR2 is SNEGSKA (reference sequence). There are 14 residues in the CDR3. The chain's CDR3 is CSARGAQGFTEAFF. DNA for the CDR3: TGCAGTGCTAGAGGTGCACAGGGCTTCACTGAAGCTTTCTTT.

V and J are TRBV7-2 and TRBJ2-1; D uncertain. The better agreement between TRBJ2-5 and the DNA end casts doubt on the J call. CDR3 length: 14 residues. Germline V gives CDR1 SGHTA, CDR2 FQGNSA. The CDR3 bases are TGTGCCAGCAGCTTAGAGTCGGTCTCTAGGACCCAGTACTTC. It is translated as CASSLESVSRTQYF.

This chain uses TRBV28 with TRBJ2-6; possibly TRBD2 for D (5 bases). Trimming cost V 7 bases and J 2 bases, with 18 bases left between them. The CDR3 spans 17 residues. Per germline, CDR1 MDHEN and CDR2 SYDVKM. The CDR3 bases are TGTGCCAGCACCCATATTAGCGACGGACCTGGGGCCAACGTCCTGACTTTC. Amino acid sequence: CASTHISDGPGANVLTF.

This clonotype was detected many times. This sequence joins TRBV4-1 and TRBJ1-3; D is uncertain. The length of the CDR3 is 15 residues. The V end was cut by 1 base, the J end by 0 bases, with 7 bases between. Germline V CDR1 and CDR2: MGHRA, YSYEKL. This CDR3 reads CASSQAPNSGNTIYF. CDR3 nucleotide sequence: TGCGCCAGCAGCCAAGCCCCCAACTCTGGAAACACCATATATTTT.

The table lists this clonotype with many counts. The V call is TRBV20-1, the J call TRBJ2-2; the match to TRBD2 covers 9 bases. V was pared by 0 bases and J by 4 bases, with 6 bases of the junction left unmatched. There are 16 residues in the CDR3. The germline V gene has CDR1 DFQATT and CDR2 SNEGSKA (reference sequence). The CDR3 protein is CSARDRRGGATGELFF. CDR3 bases: TGCAGTGCTAGAGATCGGCGCGGGGGGGCCACCGGGGAGCTGTTTTTT.

This clonotype was found many times. The chain is built from TRBV12-3 or TRBV12-4 and TRBJ2-1, with D hard to call. V lost 1 base and J lost 9, with 1 base in between. CDR3 size: 10 residues. The CDR3 nucleotides read TGTGCCAGCAGTTTAGGTGAGCAGTTCTTC. As protein: CASSLGEQFF.

There are many counts of this clonotype. The rearrangement uses TRBV5-1 and TRBJ2-7; possibly TRBD1 for D (6 bases). This CDR3 comprises 13 residues. Germline CDR1 reads SGHRS; CDR2 reads YFSETQ. The V gene lost 0 bases and the J gene lost 3 bases, with 7 bases spanning the gap. The CDR3 loop reads CASSLDRVYEQYF. As DNA, the CDR3 is TGCGCCAGCAGCTTGGACAGGGTCTACGAGCAGTACTTC.

This clonotype was counted at least ten times. The chain is built from TRBV7-9 and TRBJ2-7; 7 bases map to TRBD1. CDR3 size: 14 residues. CDR1 is SEHNR, CDR2 FQNEAQ, per germline (reference sequence). Trimming at V came to 4 bases and at J to 5 bases, leaving 8 bases not matched to a gene. CDR3 DNA sequence: TGTGCCAGCAGCTATACCAGACAGGGCCACGAGCAGTACTTC. It yields the protein CASSYTRQGHEQYF.

This clonotype was observed at least ten times. The chain couples TRBV30 to TRBJ2-5; tentative D call: TRBD2 (5 bases). Germline CDR1 GTSNPN, CDR2 SVGIG (reference sequence). The CDR3 sequence is 13 residues long. V lost 3 bases, J lost 3 bases, and 11 bases lay in between. The DNA for the CDR3 is TGTGCCTGGAGCCGGGAATATAAAGAGACCCAGTACTTC. Its protein is CAWSREYKETQYF.

This chain connects TRBV7-2 to TRBJ2-7, with 7 nucleotides matching TRBD2. The CDR3 loop spans 12 amino acids. J gave up 3 bases and V 8 bases, and 4 bases lay outside the gene matches. Germline CDR1 is SGHTA and CDR2 is FQGNSA. The CDR3 bases are TGTGCCAGCCGTCGGGGGGTCTACGAGCAGTACTTC. Translating it yields CASRRGVYEQYF. Filled out from reference TRBV7-2 and TRBJ2-7, the complete variable domain reads GAGVSQSPSNKVTEKGKDVELRCDPISGHTALYWYRQSLGQGLEFLIYFQGNSAPDKSGLPSDRFSAERTGGSVSTLTIQRTQQEDSAVYLCASRRGVYEQYFGPGTRLTVT.

The chain links TRBV30 to TRBJ2-7; D ambiguous. The ends were cut back, 4 bases at V and 0 bases at J, with 22 bases in the middle. Germline V gives CDR1 GTSNPN, CDR2 SVGIG (reference sequence). CDR3 length: 17 amino acids. DNA for the CDR3: TGTGCCTGGACTACACCTTGGACGGTCGATTACTCCTACGAGCAGTACTTC. It encodes CAWTTPWTVDYSYEQYF. Complete variable domain (other parts from reference TRBV30 and TRBJ2-7): SQTIHQWPATLVQPVGSPLSLECTVEGTSNPNLYWYRQAAGRGLQLLFYSVGIGQISSEVPQNLSASRPQDRQFILSSKKLLLSDSGFYLCAWTTPWTVDYSYEQYFGPGTRLTVT.

In this sample, this clonotype turned up many times. This chain uses TRBV2 with TRBJ1-3; no clear D. This CDR3 region has 17 residues. V was clipped by 2 bases and J by 0 bases, with 14 bases between them. Germline V gene data show CDR1 as SNHLY and CDR2 as FYNNEI. The CDR3 loop reads CASSEIGVGLSGNTIYF. CDR3 nucleotides: TGTGCCAGCAGTGAAATCGGCGTAGGACTCTCTGGAAACACCATATATTTT.

This clonotype was counted ten times or more. The chain couples TRBV20-1 to TRBJ2-5; no clear D gene. The CDR3 is made up of 13 amino acids. Trimming removed 0 bases at V and 5 bases at J, with 10 bases between. Germline V CDR1 and CDR2: DFQATT, SNEGSKA (reference sequence). The CDR3: CSARDGFGETQYF. Here the CDR3 DNA reads TGCAGTGCTAGAGATGGGTTTGGGGAGACCCAGTACTTC.

In this sample, this clonotype turned up many times. The chain recombines TRBV12-3 or TRBV12-4 with TRBJ1-3; 7 bases map to TRBD1. V was clipped by 3 bases and J by 0 bases; unmatched bases: 14. The CDR3 has 19 amino acids. In DNA, the CDR3 is TGTGCCAGCAGTTTTGTAATGGGACAGCGGCTCCTCTCTGGAAACACCATATATTTT. As protein: CASSFVMGQRLLSGNTIYF.

This clonotype showed up many times. J is TRBJ1-3 and V is TRBV10-3; D is uncertain. V was clipped by 6 bases and J by 0 bases, with 12 bases between them. CDR3 length: 15 residues. Germline-derived CDR1 and CDR2 are ENHRY and SYGVKD. This CDR3 is CAISEDGTSGNTIYF. The CDR3 DNA reads TGTGCCATCAGCGAGGACGGTACCTCTGGAAACACCATATATTTT.

This clonotype came up many times. V usage is TRBV5-1 and J usage is TRBJ2-5; TRBD2 agrees at 13 bases. V was clipped by 4 bases and J by 2 bases; unmatched bases: 8. Germline CDR1 reads SGHRS; CDR2 reads YFSETQ. The CDR3 has 17 residues. For the CDR3, the DNA is TGCGCCAGCAGCGGACAACTAGCGGGGGGGCGTCAAGAGACCCAGTACTTC. Translating it yields CASSGQLAGGRQETQYF.

This clonotype appeared many times. The rearrangement uses TRBV7-8 and TRBJ1-4; D possibly corresponds to TRBD1 (5 bases). The germline V and J ends were trimmed by 5 bases and 2 bases, with 9 bases remaining between them. Germline loops: CDR1 SGHVS, CDR2 FQNEAQ. This CDR3 contains 14 residues. The CDR3 loop is CASSRRETNEKLFF. DNA of the CDR3: TGTGCCAGCAGCCGCAGGGAGACTAATGAAAAACTGTTTTTT.